These 24 T cell receptor beta chains originate from one sample sequenced in a study of cytomegalovirus exposure and HLA in healthy donors. Amplification used 60 Vbeta primers and 13 Jbeta primers. The method was immunoSEQ multiplex PCR; TCRdb's version includes in-frame clones alone and lacks a portion of them. Found here are under 150,000 clones, 70% to 85% of them singletons; the top ten hold approximately 2.4%. Material for sequencing was PBMCs. All receptors derive from a male donor in good health and CMV-seronegative.

The J gene is TRBJ2-3, the V gene TRBV14, with 9 bases matching TRBD2. V dropped 0 bases and J dropped 7; count of bases not matched to a gene: 5. This CDR3 has 15 amino acids. CDR1 and CDR2 (germline): SGHDN, FVKESK. CDR3 nucleotide sequence: TGTGCCAGCAGCCAAGAAGGGGCGGGAGGGTATACGCAGTATTTT. This gives the protein CASSQEGAGGYTQYF.

The chain combines TRBV29-1 with TRBJ1-1, with D possibly matching TRBD1 (6 bases). Germline lookup yields CDR1 SQVTM and CDR2 ANQGSEA. The V end was cut by 5 bases, the J end by 7 bases, with 14 bases between. This CDR3 contains 12 residues. CDR3 DNA sequence: TGCAGCGTTAATCCAGGGGCCCGTGAAGCTTTCTTT. Amino acids: CSVNPGAREAFF.

This rearrangement joins TRBV7-2 to TRBJ2-3, with TRBD1 matching 11 bases. CDR1 is SGHTA and CDR2 is FQGNSA in the germline V gene. CDR3 length: 17 amino acids. Losses at the gene ends were 4 bases for V and 4 bases for J; bases not matched to a gene: 10. The CDR3 DNA follows: TGTGCCAGCAGCTCCCCCGTAAGGGGACAGGGGGCAGATACGCAGTATTTT. Translated, it gives CASSSPVRGQGADTQYF. The full variable domain, with the rest looked up from reference TRBV7-2 and TRBJ2-3, is GAGVSQSPSNKVTEKGKDVELRCDPISGHTALYWYRQSLGQGLEFLIYFQGNSAPDKSGLPSDRFSAERTGGSVSTLTIQRTQQEDSAVYLCASSSPVRGQGADTQYFGPGTRLTVL.

The CDR3 region is CASSPTLALGNIEQYF. DNA for the CDR3: TGTGCCAGCTCACCAACGTTGGCCCTAGGAAATATAGAGCAGTACTTC. The chain joins TRBV18 to TRBJ2-7; D is undetermined. Trimming left V 2 bases short and J 7 bases short, with 21 bases between. The CDR3 spans 16 residues. Germline CDR1 and CDR2: KGHSH and LQKENI.

The V gene is TRBV25-1, the J gene TRBJ2-7, with D tentatively TRBD2 (5 bases). Germline V CDR1 and CDR2: MGHDK, SYGVNS. Trimming stripped 5 bases from V and 2 bases from J, with 13 bases between. This CDR3 comprises 14 residues. CDR3 DNA: TGTGCCAGCAGTACTAGAGACTCCCCCTACGAGCAGTACTTC. Translation: CASSTRDSPYEQYF.

J is TRBJ1-5 and V is TRBV5-4, with a weak D call TRBD1 (5 bases). CDR3 length equals 16 residues. The germline V gene encodes CDR1 SGHNT and CDR2 YYREEE (reference sequence). V gave up 4 bases and J gave up 7 bases, with 21 bases separating them. The CDR3 here is CASSQTGGRADQPQHF. The CDR3 bases are TGTGCCAGCAGCCAAACCGGGGGGAGGGCCGACCAGCCCCAGCATTTT.

The rearrangement uses TRBV28 and TRBJ2-7, with D tentatively TRBD1 (6 bases). This CDR3 comprises 12 residues. From germline, CDR1 is MDHEN and CDR2 SYDVKM. The ends were cut back, 6 bases at V and 7 bases at J, with 13 bases in the middle. CDR3 DNA: TGTGCCAGCAGACAGGGAATAATGGAGCAGTACTTC. It is translated as CASRQGIMEQYF.

This chain joins TRBV7-6 and TRBJ2-7, with 8 bases identical to TRBD2. J gave up 1 base and V 1 base, and 6 bases lay outside the gene matches. The CDR3 is 16 residues long. CDR1 and CDR2 from the germline V gene are SGHVS and FNYEAQ. In DNA, the CDR3 is TGTGCCAGCAGCTTAGTTCGGGAGGGCCAGTCCTACGAGCAGTACTTC. This sequence encodes CASSLVREGQSYEQYF.

J is TRBJ2-1 and V is TRBV4-3, with D possibly matching TRBD2 (6 bases). V was cut by 4 bases and J by 10 bases, with 8 bases left in between. From germline, CDR1 is LGHNA and CDR2 YSLEER. This CDR3 is 11 amino acids long. The CDR3 coding sequence is TGCGCCAGCAGCCTTGGGGGGGAGCAGTTCTTC. Amino acid sequence: CASSLGGEQFF.

The chain uses TRBV4-3 and TRBJ2-7, with 7 bases lining up with TRBD1. This CDR3 region has 15 residues. CDR1 is LGHNA and CDR2 is YSLEER in the germline V gene. Trimming cost V 0 bases and J 3 bases; bases outside gene matches: 5. The CDR3, as DNA: TGCGCCAGCAGCCAAGATCCGGGACAGTTCTACGAGCAGTACTTC. This encodes CASSQDPGQFYEQYF.

The chain has TRBV29-1 and TRBJ1-3, with D hard to call. Germline V CDR1 and CDR2: SQVTM, ANQGSEA. Trimming took 2 bases from V and 7 from J, leaving 9 bases between them. The CDR3 has 12 amino acids. CDR3: CSVEKGGNTIYF. Here the CDR3 DNA reads TGCAGCGTTGAAAAGGGAGGGAACACCATATATTTT.

CDR3 in DNA: TGTGCCAGCAGCCCTTGGAGTTTGGGCTACACCTTC. This translates into CASSPWSLGYTF. The J gene is TRBJ1-2, the V gene TRBV13; D is unresolved. This CDR3 contains 12 residues. Germline CDR1 reads PRHDT; CDR2 reads FYEKMQ (reference sequence). The germline V and J ends were trimmed by 5 bases and 8 bases, with 12 bases remaining between them.

This clone turned up a few times. V is TRBV15 and J is TRBJ2-3; D is ambiguous. In germline, CDR1 is LNHNV, CDR2 YYDKDF (reference sequence). Trimming pared 3 bases from V and 5 bases from J, leaving 9 bases between. This CDR3 contains 13 residues. The DNA of the CDR3 is TGTGCCACCAGCAGTCCCTCTCTAGATACGCAGTATTTT. Translated: CATSSPSLDTQYF.

The chain uses TRBV7-9 and TRBJ2-3; weak D call: TRBD2 (5 bases). This CDR3 is 14 amino acids long. V was clipped by 7 bases and J by 1 base, with 12 bases between them. CDR1 is SEHNR, CDR2 FQNEAQ, per germline (reference sequence). This chain's CDR3 is CASTFGVGTDTQYF. DNA of the CDR3: TGTGCCAGCACGTTCGGGGTGGGCACAGATACGCAGTATTTT.

The V call is TRBV9, the J call TRBJ1-2, with TRBD1 matching over 11 bases. Germline-derived CDR1 and CDR2 are SGDLS and YYNGEE. V dropped 3 bases and J dropped 2; count of bases not matched to a gene: 6. This CDR3 region has 16 residues. CDR3 sequence (DNA): TGTGCCAGCAGCGACGGGACAGGGGGACCGAACTATGGCTACACCTTC. Its protein is CASSDGTGGPNYGYTF.

This clone has a handful of counts. The chain uses TRBV30 and TRBJ2-7; TRBD2 matches at 8 bases. J gave up 0 bases and V 8 bases, and 6 bases lay outside the gene matches. CDR3 size: 13 residues. In germline, CDR1 is GTSNPN, CDR2 SVGIG (reference sequence). CDR3 amino acids: CAVEGLDSYEQYF. The CDR3 nucleotides are TGTGCCGTGGAGGGACTAGACTCCTACGAGCAGTACTTC.

V usage is TRBV7-2 and J usage is TRBJ2-7, with a weak D call TRBD2 (6 bases). Germline V gene data show CDR1 as SGHTA and CDR2 as FQGNSA. The CDR3 is 15 residues long. V gave up 1 base and J gave up 3 bases, with 13 bases separating them. The CDR3 loop reads CASSLVTGALYEQYF. The CDR3 region has the DNA TGTGCCAGCAGCTTAGTGACGGGAGCTCTCTACGAGCAGTACTTC.

The chain has TRBV10-2 and TRBJ2-3, with 9 bases aligning to TRBD2. CDR3 length equals 14 residues. The V gene's germline CDR1 is WSHSY and CDR2 SAAADI. After removal of 4 bases from V and 8 bases from J, the junction contained 7 bases not matched to a gene. CDR3 DNA: TGCGCCAGCAGTGTAGCGGGAGTTGTTGGTACGCAGTATTTT. As protein: CASSVAGVVGTQYF.

This clone was seen once. The J gene is TRBJ2-1, the V gene TRBV6-5, with D maybe TRBD2 (5 bases). This CDR3 spans 15 amino acids. Germline V lookup: CDR1 MNHEY, CDR2 SVGAGI. Trimming removed 2 bases from V and 10 bases from J, with 18 bases in between. The CDR3 nucleotides read TGTGCCAGCAGTTACACCGACTTCCGGGAAGGGGAGCAGTTCTTC. Amino acid sequence: CASSYTDFREGEQFF.

In this sample, this clone turned up a few times. The rearrangement joins TRBV15 to TRBJ2-7; 9 bases map to TRBD2. Per germline, CDR1 LNHNV and CDR2 YYDKDF (reference sequence). The J segment lost 6 bases and the V segment lost 0 bases, leaving 9 bases of the junction unmatched. The CDR3 consists of 16 residues. The CDR3 DNA is TGTGCCACCAGCAGAGATCTAAAGCGGGAGGTGGTCGAGCAGTACTTC. Amino acid sequence: CATSRDLKREVVEQYF.

The chain links TRBV7-8 to TRBJ2-1, with 9 nucleotides matching TRBD2. With 5 bases clipped from V and 7 bases from J, the junction kept 9 bases outside the gene matches. Looked up from germline, CDR1 is SGHVS and CDR2 is FQNEAQ. This CDR3 has 15 amino acids. CDR3 sequence: CASSQPGLALNEQFF. In DNA form, the CDR3 reads TGTGCCAGCAGCCAACCGGGACTAGCACTGAATGAGCAGTTCTTC.

A note on this clone: The sample contains more than one DNA sequence encoding this CDR3. This chain uses TRBV28 with TRBJ2-7; D is unresolved. The CDR3 covers 12 residues. V shed 6 bases and J shed 4 bases, with 10 bases lying between them. CDR1 is MDHEN, CDR2 SYDVKM, per germline. The CDR3 protein is CASSLVGYEQYF. The CDR3 DNA reads TGTGCCAGCAGCCTAGTTGGGTACGAGCAGTACTTC.

CDR3 in DNA: TGTGCCTGGAGCCTAATGTCAGGGACTGAAGCTTTCTTT. Its protein product is CAWSLMSGTEAFF. The rearrangement joins TRBV30 to TRBJ1-1, with a tentative D call TRBD1 (5 bases). CDR1 and CDR2 (germline): GTSNPN, SVGIG (reference sequence). V gave up 3 bases and J gave up 5 bases, with 13 bases separating them. The CDR3 is 13 amino acids.

The J gene is TRBJ2-6, the V gene TRBV2; possibly TRBD2 for D (6 bases). The CDR3 spans 15 residues. V lost 8 bases to trimming and J lost 0 bases, with 11 bases between them. Germline CDR1 is SNHLY and CDR2 is FYNNEI. The CDR3: CASSGDYSGANVLTF. The CDR3 DNA is TGTGCCAGCTCGGGAGACTACTCTGGGGCCAACGTCCTGACTTTC. The variable domain in full, with the rest retrieved from reference TRBV2 and TRBJ2-6, is EPEVTQTPSHQVTQMGQEVILRCVPISNHLYFYWYRQILGQKVEFLVSFYNNEISEKSEIFDDQFSVERPDGSNFTLKIRSTKLEDSAMYFCASSGDYSGANVLTFGAGSRLTVL.